Below, 10 T cell receptor beta chains from the same sample are listed, as sequenced in a study of regulatory T cells in long-lasting Graves disease listed by TCRdb under 2021. Interpreted using the paper, the time point label stands for: persistent/refractory GD, antithyroid drugs over 5 years with positive TRAb. For both TCR sequencing and RNA sequencing, RNA was extracted from PBMCs in TRIzol. The library was built by means of multiplex PCR. The sample was run on an Illumina HiSeq 4000. TCR beta libraries were built with iRepertoire HTBI primers and Arm-PCR amplification of CDR3 regions. The raw public reads went through TCRdb reprocessing: fastp at Q25, MiXCR clone calling, in-frame beta chains kept. CDR3 protein duplicates are merged, each entry listing the most common genes and DNA. Within this sample are about 470,000 distinct CDR3 sequences, with 20% to 25% of them counted one time only. The ten top clones hold under 9% of the sample.

Here the sequenced sample was peripheral blood mononuclear cells (PBMCs), taken when the disease was refractory, from a patient treated with antithyroid drugs. These receptors were taken from a female donor with Graves disease.

This clonotype came up many times. The rearrangement joins TRBV28 to TRBJ2-7; maybe TRBD1 (6 bases). The germline CDR1 and CDR2 sequences are MDHEN and SYDVKM. Trimming removed 4 bases at V and 2 bases at J, with 15 bases between. This CDR3 has 15 amino acids. DNA of the CDR3: TGTGCCAGCAGTTCCGCCCTCAGGGGAACCTACGAGCAGTACTTC. Encoded protein: CASSSALRGTYEQYF.

This clonotype was seen more than once but under ten times. V usage is TRBV10-2 and J usage is TRBJ2-6, with TRBD1 matching 10 bases. V was pared by 8 bases and J by 3 bases, with 7 bases of the junction left unmatched. Germline CDR1 and CDR2: WSHSY and SAAADI. The CDR3 covers 16 residues. CDR3 region: CASEGQGIRGANVLTF. Written as DNA, the CDR3 is TGCGCCAGCGAGGGACAGGGGATCCGTGGGGCCAACGTCCTGACTTTC.

This clonotype appeared many times. The rearrangement links TRBV7-3 to TRBJ1-1; 7 bases agree with TRBD1. Trimming removed 1 base from V and 7 bases from J; junction bases left unmatched: 12. CDR3 length: 16 amino acids. Germline assignment: CDR1 SGHTA and CDR2 FQGTGA. The CDR3 nucleotides read TGTGCCAGCAGCTTAAACCCGGCTCGACAGGGAGGTGAAGCTTTCTTT. Encoded protein: CASSLNPARQGGEAFF.

This clonotype has a count of ten or more. The chain uses TRBV2 and TRBJ2-5; D possibly corresponds to TRBD1 (5 bases). Trimming took 6 bases from V and 5 from J, leaving 16 bases between them. CDR1 SNHLY and CDR2 FYNNEI come from the germline V gene. This CDR3 is built from 14 residues. For the CDR3, the DNA is TGTGCCAGCAGCGAGCGTAGGGGAATGGAGACCCAGTACTTC. It is translated as CASSERRGMETQYF. Full variable domain (outside the CDR3, taken from reference TRBV2 and TRBJ2-5): EPEVTQTPSHQVTQMGQEVILRCVPISNHLYFYWYRQILGQKVEFLVSFYNNEISEKSEIFDDQFSVERPDGSNFTLKIRSTKLEDSAMYFCASSERRGMETQYFGPGTRLLVL.

The rearrangement links TRBV6-1 to TRBJ2-5; 7 bases match TRBD1. The V and J ends lost 10 bases and 5 bases, in that order; junction bases with no gene match: 19. Germline CDR1 and CDR2: MNHNS and SASEGT. CDR3 length: 16 amino acids. This CDR3 reads CATLGLAQGDMETQYF. The CDR3 nucleotides are TGTGCCACCTTAGGTTTGGCCCAGGGGGACATGGAGACCCAGTACTTC.

The chain couples TRBV4-1 to TRBJ2-7, with a weak D call TRBD1 (5 bases). V was pared by 4 bases and J by 2 bases, with 18 bases between. The germline V gene encodes CDR1 MGHRA and CDR2 YSYEKL. The CDR3 covers 16 residues. As DNA, the CDR3 is TGCGCCAGCAGCCCCACTTTCGCAGGGATCACCTACGAGCAGTACTTC. It specifies CASSPTFAGITYEQYF.

This chain links TRBV29-1 with TRBJ2-7; 9 positions match TRBD1. V was pared by 1 base and J by 5 bases, with 9 bases of the junction left unmatched. CDR1 is SQVTM and CDR2 is ANQGSEA in the germline V gene. This CDR3 spans 15 amino acids. In DNA form, the CDR3 reads TGCAGCGTTGAAGTCTCGGGACAGGGCTTGAACGAGCAGTACTTC. Protein: CSVEVSGQGLNEQYF.

At least ten counts were recorded for this clonotype. This chain links TRBV6-1 with TRBJ1-2; D remains unclear. Germline lookup yields CDR1 MNHNS and CDR2 SASEGT. This CDR3 is built from 13 residues. Between the trimmed V and J ends, which lost 6 bases and 1 base, there was a span of 9 bases. CDR3 protein: CASSRHFNYGYTF. In nucleotides, the CDR3 is TGTGCCAGCAGCAGACACTTTAACTATGGCTACACCTTC.

J is TRBJ2-7 and V is TRBV15; D unresolved. The germline gives CDR1 LNHNV, CDR2 YYDKDF (reference sequence). Between the trimmed V and J ends, which lost 5 bases and 2 bases, there was a span of 13 bases. The CDR3 has 14 residues. The CDR3 DNA reads as TGTGCCACCAGCCAAACAGCGAACCCCTACGAGCAGTACTTC. The encoded protein is CATSQTANPYEQYF.

The chain has TRBV6-1 and TRBJ1-5; D gene unclear. CDR1 is MNHNS, CDR2 SASEGT, per germline. The CDR3 totals 12 residues. V was clipped by 6 bases and J by 9 bases, with 12 bases between them. The CDR3 loop is CASSGELGPQHF. Here the CDR3 DNA reads TGTGCCAGCAGCGGGGAGCTAGGGCCCCAGCATTTT.